The source of this T cell receptor beta chain is a study of shared clonotypes between healthy human individuals. On the study more broadly: Each donor's CD8 memory used one plate, CD8 naive two, each CD4 subset three. Findings of the study overall: Several donors held about 5% of naive CD4 clonotypes in common. Generally, naive subsets (rather than memory subsets) showed larger estimated richness.

Turning to this clone: Its cognate antigen is unknown.

CDR3 length: 14 residues. With 1 base removed from V and 8 bases from J, the gap between germline ends came to 12 bases. Germline V CDR1 and CDR2: MGHRA, YSYEKL. Method: immunoSEQ multiplex PCR; TCRdb's copy keeps in-frame clones and lacks some. The repertoire holds over a million clones, with around four fifths as singletons. The rearrangement joins TRBV4-1 to TRBJ1-3, with TRBD1 as a possible D gene (5 bases). The receptor was derived from a man younger than 30 in good health. Sequenced: memory CD4+ T cells sorted from blood. Subset: CD45RA-negative fraction. The CDR3 DNA sequence: TGCGCCAGCAGCCAAGGGGACCCACAGGACACCATATATTTT. Protein product: CASSQGDPQDTIYF.